This TCR beta chain was captured by sequencing in a study of CXCR3-negative and CXCR3-positive naive CD8 T cells. Study-wide findings and caveats: Each naive subset displayed comparably high diversity, whereas memory CD8+ cells displayed much lower diversity.

Libraries of TRB cDNA were made by 5' RACE and carried UMIs. TCRdb reprocessed the 5' RACE reads, with one entry per CDR3 protein and no DNA. Its listing shows over 100,000 distinct CDR3 sequences. Germline CDR1 reads MNHEY; CDR2 reads SVGAGI. This CDR3 contains 20 residues. Of note for this clonotype: What it binds is not known.

This chain uses TRBV6-5 with TRBJ2-7; the D gene TCRdb calls, TRBD1, cannot be checked with no DNA. Sequencing was carried out using naive CXCR3- CD8+ T cells from blood. The sample's subset: CD45RO-CCR7+CD27+CD95- naive CD8+ T cells lacking CXCR3 (TNR3-). The TCR was taken from a human donor in good health. Some clones in this sample may be carry-over from other donors' samples. CDR3 region: CASSYSQTGLGAYAIYEQYF.